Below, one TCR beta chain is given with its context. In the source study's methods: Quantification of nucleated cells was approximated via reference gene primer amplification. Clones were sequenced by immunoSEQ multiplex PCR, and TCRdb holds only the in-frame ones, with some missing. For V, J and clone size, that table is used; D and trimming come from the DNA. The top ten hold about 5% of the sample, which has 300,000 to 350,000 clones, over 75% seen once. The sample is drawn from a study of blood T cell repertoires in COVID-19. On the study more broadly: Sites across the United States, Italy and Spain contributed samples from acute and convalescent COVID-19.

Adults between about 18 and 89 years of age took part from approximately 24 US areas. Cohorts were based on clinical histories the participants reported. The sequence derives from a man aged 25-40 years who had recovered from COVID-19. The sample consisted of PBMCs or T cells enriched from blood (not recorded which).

The CDR3 region is CASSPGQPREQYF. DNA of the CDR3: TGTGCCAGCAGCCCCGGACAACCTAGAGAGCAGTACTTC. The chain couples TRBV5-4 to TRBJ2-7, with TRBD1 as a possible D gene (5 bases). The CDR3 runs 13 residues. V was trimmed by 4 bases and J by 7 bases, leaving 15 bases between them. Germline V gives CDR1 SGHNT, CDR2 YYREEE (reference sequence).